Presented here are 10 T cell receptor beta chains from one specimen sequenced in a study of CXCR3-negative and CXCR3-positive naive CD8 T cells. TRB cDNA was prepared as libraries by UMI-labeled 5' RACE. TCRdb derives one entry per CDR3 protein from the 5' RACE reads, leaving out DNA. Reported are about 90,000 distinct CDR3 sequences; the ten largest clones contain around 0.99%. Material for sequencing was naive CXCR3- CD8+ T cells from blood. Subset here: CD45RO-CCR7+CD27+CD95- naive CD8+ T cells lacking CXCR3 (TNR3-). All receptors come from a human donor in good health. Some clones in this sample may be carry-over from other donors' samples.

The chain joins TRBV6-2 or TRBV6-3 to TRBJ2-2; the TCRdb call, TRBD1, lacks DNA for checking. This CDR3 region has 15 residues. Germline loops: CDR1 MNHEY, CDR2 SVGEGT. Here the CDR3 reads CASSYLQGGTGELFF.

This chain uses TRBV15 with TRBJ2-7; absent DNA, TCRdb's TRBD2 call cannot be checked. The CDR3 has 13 amino acids. Germline V gene data show CDR1 as LNHNV and CDR2 as YYDKDF (reference sequence). The chain's CDR3 is CATSTSFSYEQYF.

This chain uses TRBV6-2 or TRBV6-3 with TRBJ1-2. Germline V lookup: CDR1 MNHEY, CDR2 SVGEGT. CDR3 size: 16 residues. The CDR3 loop is CASSYSGQAPNYGYTF.

The chain employs TRBV12-3 or TRBV12-4 and TRBJ2-1; TCRdb's assignment of TRBD1 cannot be checked, as there is no DNA. The CDR3 loop spans 11 amino acids. The CDR3 sequence is CAVDRVGEQFF.

J is TRBJ2-5 and V is TRBV10-1; TCRdb outputs TRBD2, but without DNA this stays unchecked. Germline V lookup: CDR1 WNHNN, CDR2 SYGVQD (reference sequence). The CDR3 has 14 residues. CDR3 sequence reads: CASSDQGHEETQYF.

The rearrangement links TRBV18 to TRBJ1-1. The germline CDR1 and CDR2 sequences are KGHSH and LQKENI. This CDR3 contains 12 residues. CDR3 sequence: CASPPSVAEAFF.

This chain connects TRBV6-5 to TRBJ1-1; the TCRdb call, TRBD1, lacks DNA for checking. In germline, CDR1 is MNHEY, CDR2 SVGAGI. This CDR3 has 12 amino acids. This CDR3 reads CASSFGTGETFF.

The genes are TRBV20-1 and TRBJ2-5; TCRdb returns TRBD1, unconfirmable since there is no DNA. From germline, CDR1 is DFQATT and CDR2 SNEGSKA (reference sequence). CDR3 size: 14 residues. The CDR3 spells CSAFAGILKETQYF.

This chain connects TRBV7-2 to TRBJ1-5; the TCRdb D gene call, TRBD1, has no DNA to confirm it. This CDR3 has 13 amino acids. Germline CDR1 reads SGHTA; CDR2 reads FQGNSA. The CDR3 reads CASSLGTDQPQHF.

This chain uses TRBV29-1 with TRBJ2-2; TCRdb gives TRBD2 as the D gene, but with no DNA this cannot be confirmed. The germline V gene encodes CDR1 SQVTM and CDR2 ANQGSEA. This CDR3 region has 13 residues. CDR3 region: CSVQGLGAGELFF.